The 2 T cell receptor beta chains presented below share a single source sample, sequenced in a study of blood T cell repertoires in COVID-19. This table comes from immunoSEQ multiplex PCR, and its TCRdb copy is limited to in-frame clones, with some not included. Of more than 200,000 clones listed, around 89% are singletons. The sample was peripheral blood. The source of these receptors is a man in his 70s with acute or convalescent COVID-19.

The chain employs TRBV25-1 and TRBJ2-1; maybe TRBD1 (5 bases). The CDR3 loop spans 13 amino acids. Germline V CDR1 and CDR2: MGHDK, SYGVNS. V was clipped by 4 bases and J by 3 bases, with 7 bases between them. The chain's CDR3 is CASSVDSYNEQFF. In DNA, the CDR3 is TGTGCCAGCAGTGTCGACAGCTACAATGAGCAGTTCTTC.

The CDR3 coding sequence is TGTGCCAGCAGCCACGGGACAGGGCCTACCTACGAGCAGTACTTC. Encoded protein: CASSHGTGPTYEQYF. The chain combines TRBV11-2 with TRBJ2-7; 9 bases agree with TRBD1. The germline V gene has CDR1 SGHAT and CDR2 FQNNGV. Germline trimming cut 5 bases from V and 2 bases from J; bases unmatched to any gene: 7. The CDR3 has 15 amino acids.